The clone carrying this T cell receptor beta chain came up many times. As yet, its antigen is unknown. This sample was included in a study of metastatic and nonmetastatic thyroid tumors. Study context: Repertoires from blood and tumor or nodule tissue of malignant and benign thyroid patients were compared.

Per the study methods: Clinicopathological groups supplied CDR3 differences that were used to build a distant-metastasis classifier for papillary thyroid cancer. TCRdb recomputed clones from the PCR reads via MiXCR. Here the V and J calls rest on TCRdb's processing, not on the authors' analysis. The table has about 5,300 clones, approximately 30% seen once; the top ten hold approximately 26%. Study results and limitations: Malignant tumors reportedly showed significantly higher TCR beta diversity than benign nodules in both blood and tumor.

Patients had received no treatment of any kind before thyroid surgery. Material for sequencing was adjacent normal tissue. This clonotype was sampled from a female donor with papillary thyroid cancer or a benign thyroid nodule (not recorded which). Some clones in this sample may be carry-over from other donors' samples.

The chain's CDR3 is CASSQDPIYPQPQHF. The CDR3 DNA reads as TGCGCCAGCAGCCAAGATCCGATTTATCCGCAGCCCCAGCATTTT. The J gene is TRBJ1-5, the V gene TRBV4-1; D remains ambiguous. Germline CDR1 is MGHRA and CDR2 is YSYEKL. The ends were cut back, 0 bases at V and 7 bases at J, with 13 bases in the middle. The CDR3 totals 15 residues.